The 18 T cell receptor beta chains below were found in one sample sequenced in a study of blood T cell repertoires in COVID-19. Generated by immunoSEQ multiplex PCR, the TCRdb table keeps only in-frame clones and is missing some. Of about 260,000 clones in the sample, 70% to 90% are singletons; the top ten hold about 0.7%. Material: peripheral blood. Receptors originate from a human donor in a cohort sampled during active COVID-19.

The genes are TRBV10-2 and TRBJ2-3; 9 bases are a match to TRBD1. Germline CDR1 and CDR2: WSHSY and SAAADI. The ends lost 2 bases at V and 1 base at J; junction bases unmatched: 1. The length of the CDR3 is 15 residues. The CDR3 here is CASSEHRGRTDTQYF. The CDR3 DNA follows: TGCGCCAGCAGTGAGCACAGGGGGCGCACAGATACGCAGTATTTT.

The chain is built from TRBV19 and TRBJ1-6; TRBD1 aligns across 7 bases. Germline CDR1 and CDR2: LNHDA and SQIVND (reference sequence). The CDR3 runs 13 residues. V lost 5 bases to trimming and J lost 7 bases; unmatched junction nucleotides: 2. CDR3 sequence (DNA): TGTGCCAGTAGTGGGACAGTCAATTCACCCCTCCACTTT. Translated: CASSGTVNSPLHF. The variable domain in full, with the rest retrieved from reference TRBV19 and TRBJ1-6, is DGGITQSPKYLFRKEGQNVTLSCEQNLNHDAMYWYRQDPGQGLRLIYYSQIVNDFQKGDIAEGYSVSREKKESFPLTVTSAQKNPTAFYLCASSGTVNSPLHFGNGTRLTVT.

This chain joins TRBV6-2 or TRBV6-3 and TRBJ1-2; 10 nucleotides agree with TRBD1. The CDR3 has 16 amino acids. The J segment lost 6 bases and the V segment lost 0 bases, leaving 7 bases of the junction unmatched. Germline CDR1 is MNHEY and CDR2 is SVGEGT. This CDR3 is CASSYSTGTGVDGYTF. The CDR3 region has the DNA TGTGCCAGCAGTTACTCGACCGGGACAGGGGTCGATGGCTACACCTTC.

V is TRBV6-1 and J is TRBJ2-5, with TRBD2 matching over 9 bases. Looked up from germline, CDR1 is MNHNS and CDR2 is SASEGT. The CDR3 extends over 14 amino acids. The V gene end was trimmed by 1 base and the J gene end by 5 bases; junction bases not matched to a gene: 2. DNA for the CDR3: TGTGCCAGCAGTGAAGGCGGGGGGGCCGAGACCCAGTACTTC. Its protein product is CASSEGGGAETQYF.

This chain connects TRBV29-1 to TRBJ2-7; the D gene is possibly TRBD1 (8 bases). This CDR3 has 14 residues. Trimming removed 6 bases at V and 6 bases at J, with 21 bases between. Germline-derived CDR1 and CDR2 are SQVTM and ANQGSEA. The CDR3 here is CSVKPTGGGIEQYF. In DNA form, the CDR3 reads TGCAGCGTGAAACCCACAGGGGGGGGTATCGAGCAGTACTTC.

This clone has just one count. The V and J genes are TRBV3-1 (or the pseudogene TRBV3-2) and TRBJ2-1; TRBD2 matches at 11 bases. Germline CDR1 is LGHDT and CDR2 is YNNKEL (reference sequence). V was pared by 4 bases and J by 2 bases, with 7 bases of the junction left unmatched. This CDR3 has 17 residues. In nucleotides, the CDR3 is TGTGCCAGCAGCCCGTTAATAGCGGGAGGGCCCTACAATGAGCAGTTCTTC. Amino acids: CASSPLIAGGPYNEQFF.

This chain links TRBV28 with TRBJ1-1, with 7 bases lining up with TRBD1. The CDR3 has 14 amino acids. Germline-derived CDR1 and CDR2 are MDHEN and SYDVKM. With V trimmed by 2 bases and J by 5 bases, 5 bases remained unmatched. The DNA of the CDR3 is TGTGCCAGCAGTTTAGACAGGGAGGTAACTGAAGCTTTCTTT. Its protein is CASSLDREVTEAFF.

V is TRBV7-3 and J is TRBJ1-2; 8 bases are a match to TRBD1. From germline, CDR1 is SGHTA and CDR2 FQGTGA. CDR3 length: 16 residues. The junction had 11 bases not matched to a gene; V was cut back by 5 bases and J by 3 bases. CDR3 in amino acids: CASSPRTGIEDYGYTF. The CDR3 DNA reads TGTGCCAGCAGCCCTCGGACAGGGATTGAGGACTATGGCTACACCTTC.

This chain connects TRBV2 to TRBJ1-4; 7 bases align to TRBD1. V lost 8 bases, J lost 7 bases, and 16 bases stayed unmatched. The CDR3 has 16 amino acids. The V gene's germline CDR1 is SNHLY and CDR2 FYNNEI. The CDR3 reads CASGGTVGVSGEKLFF. The CDR3 nucleotides read TGTGCCAGCGGTGGGACAGTGGGGGTCTCGGGTGAAAAACTGTTTTTT.

V gene TRBV29-1 combines with J gene TRBJ2-3; TRBD2 might be the D (5 bases). V was pared by 4 bases and J by 0 bases, with 8 bases between. The CDR3 runs 13 residues. In germline, CDR1 is SQVTM, CDR2 ANQGSEA. The CDR3 here is CSVVRTSTDTQYF. The CDR3 DNA sequence: TGCAGCGTTGTCAGGACTAGCACAGATACGCAGTATTTT.

This chain uses TRBV4-2 with TRBJ2-7, with 9 bases that match TRBD2. V lost 2 bases and J lost 3; bases outside the gene matches: 11. Germline CDR1 is LGHNA and CDR2 is YNFKEQ. The CDR3 covers 17 residues. This CDR3 is CASSQPTSAGGVYEQYF. The CDR3 region has the DNA TGTGCCAGCAGCCAACCAACAAGCGCGGGGGGGGTCTACGAGCAGTACTTC.

The chain joins TRBV28 to TRBJ1-5; possibly TRBD1 for D (5 bases). The length of the CDR3 is 14 residues. Germline V gene data show CDR1 as MDHEN and CDR2 as SYDVKM. Trimming stripped 3 bases from V and 2 bases from J, with 8 bases between. In nucleotides, the CDR3 is TGTGCCAGCAGTTTCTCCAGGGGCAATCAGCCCCAGCATTTT. Translating it yields CASSFSRGNQPQHF.

This chain joins TRBV2 and TRBJ1-2; a possible D gene is TRBD1 (5 bases). CDR1 is SNHLY and CDR2 is FYNNEI in the germline V gene. The CDR3 has 13 amino acids. Trimming left V 3 bases short and J 3 bases short, with 8 bases between. CDR3 sequence (DNA): TGTGCCAGCAGTGAGGGGGGACACTATGGCTACACCTTC. This codes for CASSEGGHYGYTF.

V and J are TRBV29-1 and TRBJ2-3; 8 bases match TRBD1. The germline V gene encodes CDR1 SQVTM and CDR2 ANQGSEA. The J segment lost 4 bases and the V segment lost 8 bases, leaving 8 bases of the junction unmatched. CDR3 length: 13 residues. The CDR3 protein is CSLSPGGADTQYF. The CDR3 nucleotides are TGCAGCCTCAGCCCAGGGGGCGCAGATACGCAGTATTTT.

In its sample, this clone was seen a few times. The rearrangement uses TRBV27 and TRBJ1-5; tentative D call: TRBD1 (5 bases). The length of the CDR3 is 13 residues. The germline CDR1 and CDR2 sequences are MNHEY and SMNVEV (reference sequence). Trimming cost V 2 bases and J 5 bases, with 7 bases left between them. CDR3 residues: CASSLQGHQPQHF. As DNA, the CDR3 is TGTGCCAGCAGTTTACAGGGCCATCAGCCCCAGCATTTT.

The chain combines TRBV4-1 with TRBJ1-5; 10 bases map to TRBD1. After removal of 0 bases from V and 6 bases from J, the junction contained 5 bases not matched to a gene. Germline loops: CDR1 MGHRA, CDR2 YSYEKL. This CDR3 has 16 residues. In DNA form, the CDR3 reads TGCGCCAGCAGCCAAGAGTGGGGACAGGGGTTTCAGCCCCAGCATTTT. It encodes CASSQEWGQGFQPQHF.

The table lists this clone with a count of one. The V call is TRBV10-1, the J call TRBJ2-7; D not certain. Germline V gene data show CDR1 as WNHNN and CDR2 as SYGVQD (reference sequence). The CDR3 is made up of 14 amino acids. Trimming shortened V by 2 bases and J by 3 bases, and 11 bases separated the two germline ends. CDR3 in amino acids: CASSEEPLSYEQYF. CDR3 sequence (DNA): TGCGCCAGCAGTGAGGAGCCGCTAAGCTACGAGCAGTACTTC.

This clone has only a few counts. The chain carries TRBV7-9 and TRBJ2-7; the match to TRBD1 covers 8 bases. With 4 bases clipped from V and 3 bases from J, the junction kept 5 bases outside the gene matches. CDR3 size: 14 residues. CDR1 is SEHNR, CDR2 FQNEAQ, per germline (reference sequence). Here the CDR3 DNA reads TGTGCCAGCAGCTCCCGGACAGGGATCTACGAGCAGTACTTC. Translated: CASSSRTGIYEQYF.